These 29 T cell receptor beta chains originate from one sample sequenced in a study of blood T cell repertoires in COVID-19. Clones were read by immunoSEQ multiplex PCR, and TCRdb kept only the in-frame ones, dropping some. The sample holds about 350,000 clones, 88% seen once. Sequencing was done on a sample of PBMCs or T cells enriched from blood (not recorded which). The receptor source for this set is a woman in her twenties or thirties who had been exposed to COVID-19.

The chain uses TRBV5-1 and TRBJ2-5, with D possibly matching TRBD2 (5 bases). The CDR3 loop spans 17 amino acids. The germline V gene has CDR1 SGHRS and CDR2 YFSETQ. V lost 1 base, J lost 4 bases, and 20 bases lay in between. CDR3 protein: CASSLMFGGPVVETQYF. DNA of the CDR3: TGCGCCAGCAGCTTGATGTTTGGAGGCCCGGTCGTAGAGACCCAGTACTTC.

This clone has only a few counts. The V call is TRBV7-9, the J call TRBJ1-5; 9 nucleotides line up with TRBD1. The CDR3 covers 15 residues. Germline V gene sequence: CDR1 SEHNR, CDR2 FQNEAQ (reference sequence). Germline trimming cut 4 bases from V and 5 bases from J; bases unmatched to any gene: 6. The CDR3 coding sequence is TGTGCCAGCAGCTGGACAGGGGATGGCTATCAGCCCCAGCATTTT. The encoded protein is CASSWTGDGYQPQHF.

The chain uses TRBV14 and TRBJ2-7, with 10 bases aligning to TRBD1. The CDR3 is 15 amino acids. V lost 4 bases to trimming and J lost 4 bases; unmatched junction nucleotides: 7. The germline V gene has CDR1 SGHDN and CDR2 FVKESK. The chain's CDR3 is CASSRPGQGFYEQYF. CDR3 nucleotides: TGTGCCAGCAGCCGTCCGGGACAGGGGTTTTACGAGCAGTACTTC.

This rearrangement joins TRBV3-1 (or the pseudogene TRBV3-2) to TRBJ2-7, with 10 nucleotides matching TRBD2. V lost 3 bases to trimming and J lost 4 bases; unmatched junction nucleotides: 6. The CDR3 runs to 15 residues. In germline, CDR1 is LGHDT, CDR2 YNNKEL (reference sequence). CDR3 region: CASSHQGSGRYEQYF. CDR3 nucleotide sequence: TGTGCCAGCAGCCACCAGGGTAGCGGGAGGTACGAGCAGTACTTC.

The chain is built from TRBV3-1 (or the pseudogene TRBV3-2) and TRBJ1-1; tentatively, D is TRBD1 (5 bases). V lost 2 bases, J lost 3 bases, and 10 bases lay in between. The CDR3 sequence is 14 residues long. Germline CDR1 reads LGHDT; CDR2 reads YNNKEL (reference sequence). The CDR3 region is CASSQFIGDTEAFF. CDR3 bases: TGTGCCAGCAGCCAATTTATAGGGGACACTGAAGCTTTCTTT.

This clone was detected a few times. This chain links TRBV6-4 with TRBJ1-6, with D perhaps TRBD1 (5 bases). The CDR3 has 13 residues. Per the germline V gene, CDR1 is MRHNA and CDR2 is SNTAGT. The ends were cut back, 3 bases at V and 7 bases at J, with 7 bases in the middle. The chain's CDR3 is CASSETENSPLHF. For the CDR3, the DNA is TGTGCCAGCAGTGAGACAGAGAATTCACCCCTCCACTTT.

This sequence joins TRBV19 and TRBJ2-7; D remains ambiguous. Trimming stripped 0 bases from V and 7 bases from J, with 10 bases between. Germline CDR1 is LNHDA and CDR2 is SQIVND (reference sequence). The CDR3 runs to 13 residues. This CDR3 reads CASSIELTREQYF. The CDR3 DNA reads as TGTGCCAGTAGTATAGAGCTCACCCGGGAGCAGTACTTC.

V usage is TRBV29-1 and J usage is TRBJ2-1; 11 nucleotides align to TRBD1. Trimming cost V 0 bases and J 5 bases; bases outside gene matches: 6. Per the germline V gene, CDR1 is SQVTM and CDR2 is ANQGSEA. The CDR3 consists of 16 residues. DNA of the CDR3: TGCAGCGTTGAAGATCAGGACAGGGGGCACCACAATGAGCAGTTCTTC. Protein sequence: CSVEDQDRGHHNEQFF.

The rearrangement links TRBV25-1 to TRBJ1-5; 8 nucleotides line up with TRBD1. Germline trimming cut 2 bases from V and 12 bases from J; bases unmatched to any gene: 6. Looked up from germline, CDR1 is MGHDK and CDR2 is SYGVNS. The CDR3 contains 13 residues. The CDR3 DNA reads TGTGCCAGCAGTGAACAGGGACAGGCGATCCAGCATTTT. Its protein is CASSEQGQAIQHF.

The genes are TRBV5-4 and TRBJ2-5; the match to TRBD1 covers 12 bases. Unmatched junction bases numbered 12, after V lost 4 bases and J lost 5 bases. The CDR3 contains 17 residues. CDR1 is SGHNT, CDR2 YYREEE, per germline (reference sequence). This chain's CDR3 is CASSPGTGGLRGETQYF. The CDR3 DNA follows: TGTGCCAGCAGCCCTGGGACAGGGGGCCTTCGAGGTGAGACCCAGTACTTC.

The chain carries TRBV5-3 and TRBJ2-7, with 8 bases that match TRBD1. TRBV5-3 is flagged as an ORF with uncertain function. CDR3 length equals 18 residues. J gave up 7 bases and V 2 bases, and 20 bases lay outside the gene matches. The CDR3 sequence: CARSFSPPSQGAKEEQYF. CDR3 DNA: TGTGCCAGAAGCTTTTCACCCCCCTCTCAGGGGGCGAAGGAGGAGCAGTACTTC.

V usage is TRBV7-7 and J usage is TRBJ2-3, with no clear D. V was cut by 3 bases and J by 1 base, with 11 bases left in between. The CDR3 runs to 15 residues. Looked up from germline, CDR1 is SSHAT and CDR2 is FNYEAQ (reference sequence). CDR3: CASSLGTSGTDTQYF. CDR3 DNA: TGTGCCAGCAGCTTGGGTACCAGCGGCACAGATACGCAGTATTTT.

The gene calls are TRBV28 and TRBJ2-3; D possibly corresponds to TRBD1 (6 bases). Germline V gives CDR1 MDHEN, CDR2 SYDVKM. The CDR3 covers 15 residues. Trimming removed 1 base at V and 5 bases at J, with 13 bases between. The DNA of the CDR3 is TGTGCCAGCAGTTTATCCGGATTGGACAGAGATACGCAGTATTTT. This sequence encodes CASSLSGLDRDTQYF.

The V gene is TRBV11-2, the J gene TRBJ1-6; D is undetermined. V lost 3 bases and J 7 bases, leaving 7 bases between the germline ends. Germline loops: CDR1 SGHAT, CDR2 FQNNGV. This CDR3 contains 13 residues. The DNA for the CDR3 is TGTGCCAGCAGCTTTTCAGAAAATTCACCCCTCCACTTT. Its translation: CASSFSENSPLHF.

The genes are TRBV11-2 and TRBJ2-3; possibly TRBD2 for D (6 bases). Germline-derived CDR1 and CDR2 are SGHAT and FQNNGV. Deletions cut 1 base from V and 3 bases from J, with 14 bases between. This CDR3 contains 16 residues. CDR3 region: CASSLGPGSGTDTQYF. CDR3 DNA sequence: TGTGCCAGCAGCTTAGGTCCCGGGAGTGGTACAGATACGCAGTATTTT.

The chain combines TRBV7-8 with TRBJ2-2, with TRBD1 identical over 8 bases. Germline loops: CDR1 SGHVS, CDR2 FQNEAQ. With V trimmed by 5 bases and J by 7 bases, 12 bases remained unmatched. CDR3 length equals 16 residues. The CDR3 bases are TGTGCCAGCAGCGCCTCACACAGGGGGTCGGGCGGGGAGCTGTTTTTT. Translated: CASSASHRGSGGELFF.

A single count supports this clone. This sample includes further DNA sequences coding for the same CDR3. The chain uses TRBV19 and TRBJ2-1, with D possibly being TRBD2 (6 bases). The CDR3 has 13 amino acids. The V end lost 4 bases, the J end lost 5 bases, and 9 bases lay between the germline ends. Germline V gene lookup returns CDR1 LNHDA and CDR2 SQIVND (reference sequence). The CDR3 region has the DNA TGTGCCAGTAGTACGGGACTGAACAATGAGCAGTTCTTC. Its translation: CASSTGLNNEQFF.

The CDR3 region is CASSLSPGQGFVQYF. Written as DNA, the CDR3 is TGTGCCAGCAGTTTATCCCCGGGACAGGGTTTCGTGCAGTACTTC. The chain uses TRBV28 and TRBJ2-7, with 9 nucleotides matching TRBD1. Germline V gene sequence: CDR1 MDHEN, CDR2 SYDVKM. This CDR3 contains 15 residues. The V gene end was trimmed by 1 base and the J gene end by 9 bases; junction bases not matched to a gene: 10.

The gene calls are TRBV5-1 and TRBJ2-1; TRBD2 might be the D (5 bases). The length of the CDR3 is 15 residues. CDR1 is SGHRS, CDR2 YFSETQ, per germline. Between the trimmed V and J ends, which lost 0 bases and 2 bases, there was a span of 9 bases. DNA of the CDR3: TGCGCCAGCAGCTTGGTAGGGAGCACCTACAATGAGCAGTTCTTC. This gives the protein CASSLVGSTYNEQFF. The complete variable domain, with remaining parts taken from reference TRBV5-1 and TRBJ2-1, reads KAGVTQTPRYLIKTRGQQVTLSCSPISGHRSVSWYQQTPGQGLQFLFEYFSETQRNKGNFPGRFSGRQFSNSRSEMNVSTLELGDSALYLCASSLVGSTYNEQFFGPGTRLTVL.

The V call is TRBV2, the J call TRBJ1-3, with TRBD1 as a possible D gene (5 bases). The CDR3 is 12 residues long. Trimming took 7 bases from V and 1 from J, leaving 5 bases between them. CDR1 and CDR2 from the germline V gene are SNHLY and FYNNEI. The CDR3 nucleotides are TGTGCCAGCACAGGGTCTGGAAACACCATATATTTT. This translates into CASTGSGNTIYF. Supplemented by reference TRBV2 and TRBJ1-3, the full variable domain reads EPEVTQTPSHQVTQMGQEVILRCVPISNHLYFYWYRQILGQKVEFLVSFYNNEISEKSEIFDDQFSVERPDGSNFTLKIRSTKLEDSAMYFCASTGSGNTIYFGEGSWLTVV.

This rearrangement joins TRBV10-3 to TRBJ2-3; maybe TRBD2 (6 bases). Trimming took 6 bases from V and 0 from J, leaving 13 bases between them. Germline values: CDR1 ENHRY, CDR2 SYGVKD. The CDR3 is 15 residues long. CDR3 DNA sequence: TGTGCCATCAGGGGGGTAGCGGCTAGCACAGATACGCAGTATTTT. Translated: CAIRGVAASTDTQYF.

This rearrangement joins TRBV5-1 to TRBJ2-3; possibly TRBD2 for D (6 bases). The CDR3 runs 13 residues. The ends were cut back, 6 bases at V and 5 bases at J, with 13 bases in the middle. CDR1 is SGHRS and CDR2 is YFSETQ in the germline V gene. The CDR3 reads CASKPGAEDTQYF. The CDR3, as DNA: TGCGCCAGCAAGCCGGGAGCGGAAGATACGCAGTATTTT.

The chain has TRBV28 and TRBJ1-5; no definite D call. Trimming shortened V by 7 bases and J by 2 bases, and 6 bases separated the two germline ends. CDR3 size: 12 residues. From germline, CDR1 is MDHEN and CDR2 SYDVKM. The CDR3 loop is CASKTRNQPQHF. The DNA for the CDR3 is TGTGCCAGCAAGACACGCAATCAGCCCCAGCATTTT. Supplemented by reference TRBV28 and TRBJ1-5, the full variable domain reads DVKVTQSSRYLVKRTGEKVFLECVQDMDHENMFWYRQDPGLGLRLIYFSYDVKMKEKGDIPEGYSVSREKKERFSLILESASTNQTSMYLCASKTRNQPQHFGDGTRLSIL.

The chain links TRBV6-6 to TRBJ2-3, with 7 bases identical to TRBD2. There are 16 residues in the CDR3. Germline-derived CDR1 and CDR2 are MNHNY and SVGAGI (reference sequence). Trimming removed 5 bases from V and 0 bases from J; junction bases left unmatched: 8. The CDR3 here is CASSPGGGTSTDTQYF. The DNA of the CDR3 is TGTGCCAGCAGTCCCGGGGGAGGGACTAGCACAGATACGCAGTATTTT.

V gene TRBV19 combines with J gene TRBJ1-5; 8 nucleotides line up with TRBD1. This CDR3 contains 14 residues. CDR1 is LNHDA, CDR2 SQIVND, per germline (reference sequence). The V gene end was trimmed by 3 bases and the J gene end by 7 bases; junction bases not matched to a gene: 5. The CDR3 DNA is TGTGCCAGTAGTATCAGGGGGCGCGAGCAGCCCCAGCATTTT. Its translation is CASSIRGREQPQHF.

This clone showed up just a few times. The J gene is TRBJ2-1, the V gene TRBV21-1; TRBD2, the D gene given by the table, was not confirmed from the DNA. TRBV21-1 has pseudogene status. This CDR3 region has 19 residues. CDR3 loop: CASSKNSGRAGWSYNEQFF. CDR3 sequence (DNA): TGTGCCAGCAGCAAAAATAGCGGGAGGGCCGGGTGGTCCTACAATGAGCAGTTCTTC.

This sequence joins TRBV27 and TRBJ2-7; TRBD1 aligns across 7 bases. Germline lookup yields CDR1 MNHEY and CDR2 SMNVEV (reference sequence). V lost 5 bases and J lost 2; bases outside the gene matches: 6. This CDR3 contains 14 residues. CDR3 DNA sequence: TGTGCCAGCAGTCCGCGGACAGGAGCCTACGAGCAGTACTTC. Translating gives CASSPRTGAYEQYF.

CDR3: CASSVGPSRGAFF. In nucleotides, the CDR3 is TGCGCCAGCAGTGTTGGCCCTTCCCGCGGTGCTTTCTTT. The rearrangement joins TRBV10-1 to TRBJ1-1, with D hard to call. Germline values: CDR1 WNHNN, CDR2 SYGVQD (reference sequence). The V end was cut by 4 bases, the J end by 11 bases, with 17 bases between. The CDR3 consists of 13 residues.

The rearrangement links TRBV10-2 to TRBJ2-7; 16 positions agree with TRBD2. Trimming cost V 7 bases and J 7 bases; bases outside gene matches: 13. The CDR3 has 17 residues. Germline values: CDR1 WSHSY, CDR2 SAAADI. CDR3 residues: CASTPGTSGRAPREQYF. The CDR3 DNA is TGCGCCAGCACGCCCGGGACTAGCGGGAGGGCCCCTCGAGAGCAGTACTTC.